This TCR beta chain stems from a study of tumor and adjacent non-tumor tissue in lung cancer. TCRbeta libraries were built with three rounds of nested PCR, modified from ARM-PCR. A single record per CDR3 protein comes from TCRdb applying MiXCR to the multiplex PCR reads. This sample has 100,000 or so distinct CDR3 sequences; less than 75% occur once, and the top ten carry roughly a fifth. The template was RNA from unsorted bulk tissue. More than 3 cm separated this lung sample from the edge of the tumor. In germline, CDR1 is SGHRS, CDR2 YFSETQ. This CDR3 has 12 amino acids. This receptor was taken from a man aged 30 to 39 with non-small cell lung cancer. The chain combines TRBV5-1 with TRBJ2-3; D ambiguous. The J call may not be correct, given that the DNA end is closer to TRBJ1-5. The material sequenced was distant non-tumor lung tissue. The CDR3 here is CASNLGGDTQHF. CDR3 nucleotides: TGCGCCAGCAACTTAGGAGGAGATACGCAGCATTTT.